This TCR beta chain appears in the sequencing data of a study of blood T cells in healthy people across ages. For the second PCR, which ran for about 6 to 11 cycles, a sample-barcoded 5' primer and a J-beta primer mix were used. Each CDR3 protein gets one entry after TCRdb re-called the 5' RACE reads with MiXCR. The repertoire holds 800,000 to 950,000 distinct CDR3 sequences, with about 28% as singletons. These data were also reused for a study on T cells of mothers and their children.

Sample: blood. The TCR originated in a woman aged 40 to 55 in good health.

CDR3 bases: TGTGCCAGCGGTCGTCGACAGGGGAATAGCGAGCAGTACTTC. It specifies CASGRRQGNSEQYF. This rearrangement joins TRBV27 to TRBJ2-7, with TRBD1 identical over 8 bases. Germline CDR1 and CDR2: MNHEY and SMNVEV (reference sequence). V was pared by 8 bases and J by 6 bases, with 12 bases of the junction left unmatched. The CDR3 is 14 residues long.